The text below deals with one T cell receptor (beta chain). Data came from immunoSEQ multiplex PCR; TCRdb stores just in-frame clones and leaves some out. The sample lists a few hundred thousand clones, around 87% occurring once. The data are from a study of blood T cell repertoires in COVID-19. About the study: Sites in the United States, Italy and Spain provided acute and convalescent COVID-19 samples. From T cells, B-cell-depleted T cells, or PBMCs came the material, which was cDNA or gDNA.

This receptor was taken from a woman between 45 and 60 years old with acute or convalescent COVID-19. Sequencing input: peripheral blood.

The CDR3 nucleotides are TGCGCCAGCAGCCAAGAGTGGAGGGTGGTTCAGCCCCAGCATTTT. This gives the protein CASSQEWRVVQPQHF. The J gene is TRBJ1-5, the V gene TRBV4-1; no definite D call. Germline V lookup: CDR1 MGHRA, CDR2 YSYEKL. The V end lost 0 bases, the J end lost 6 bases, and 12 bases lay between the germline ends. CDR3 size: 15 residues.